These T cell receptor beta chains were read from a single sample in a study of low-dose radiotherapy and immunotherapy resistance in tumors. TCRdb re-called the reads through MiXCR, storing one row per CDR3 protein. The table includes tens of thousands of distinct CDR3 sequences, around 30% detected once. Sequenced here: PBMCs, sampled before treatment. The receptors originated from a female donor with ovarian cancer. CDR3s include the opening cysteine and the closing phenylalanine or tryptophan. Fields, in order: D gene, clone size, J gene, V gene, CDR3 protein, CDR3 DNA. The D gene is left open where the match is weak. Some rows have no size entry. The others give once, few or many, or a class for an expanded clone.

D: .
size: .
J: TRBJ2-5
V: TRBV19
CDR3: CASSMGPRLQETQYF
DNA: TGTGCCAGTAGTATGGGTCCTAGGCTCCAAGAGACCCAGTACTTC

D: TRBD1
size: .
J: TRBJ1-1
V: TRBV29-1
CDR3: CSVGPKTGDTEAFF
DNA: TGCAGCGTTGGCCCCAAAACAGGGGACACTGAAGCTTTCTTT

D: .
size: many
J: TRBJ2-5
V: TRBV29-1
CDR3: CSVDDIQETQYF
DNA: TGCAGCGTTGATGACATTCAAGAGACCCAGTACTTC

D: .
size: many
J: TRBJ1-1
V: TRBV7-9
CDR3: CASSPQGTEAFF
DNA: TGTGCCAGCAGCCCCCAGGGAACTGAAGCTTTCTTT

D: .
size: many
J: TRBJ2-2
V: TRBV5-4
CDR3: CASSFGGRGGNTGELFF
DNA: TGTGCCAGCAGCTTTGGGGGCAGGGGTGGTAACACCGGGGAGCTGTTTTTT

D: .
size: many
J: TRBJ2-7
V: TRBV10-3
CDR3: CAISEAGLTYEQYF
DNA: TGTGCCATCAGTGAGGCGGGCTTGACCTACGAGCAGTACTTC

D: .
size: many
J: TRBJ2-2
V: TRBV20-1
CDR3: CSASLDSPSTGELFF
DNA: TGCAGTGCTAGTCTAGACAGTCCTTCCACCGGGGAGCTGTTTTTT

D: .
size: many
J: TRBJ2-2
V: TRBV11-2
CDR3: CASSFVRDTGELFF
DNA: TGTGCCAGCAGCTTTGTCAGGGACACCGGGGAGCTGTTTTTT

D: TRBD1
size: few
J: TRBJ2-1
V: TRBV24-1
CDR3: CATSPRDRGYNEQFF
DNA: TGTGCCACCAGCCCCCGGGACAGGGGCTACAATGAGCAGTTCTTC

D: .
size: many
J: TRBJ1-4
V: TRBV7-9
CDR3: CASSLIVSENEKLFF
DNA: TGTGCCAGCAGCTTAATCGTCAGTGAAAATGAAAAACTGTTTTTT

D: .
size: many
J: TRBJ2-7
V: TRBV25-1
CDR3: CASSDSPRNLVGEQYF
DNA: TGTGCCAGCAGTGACTCCCCGAGGAACTTAGTAGGCGAGCAGTACTTC

D: TRBD2
size: many
J: TRBJ2-5
V: TRBV6-1
CDR3: CASSERALAGVEETQYF
DNA: TGTGCCAGCAGTGAAAGGGCACTAGCGGGAGTGGAAGAGACCCAGTACTTC

D: .
size: many
J: TRBJ2-1
V: TRBV20-1
CDR3: CSARPVGAGRFDEQFF
DNA: TGCAGTGCTAGGCCGGTAGGGGCGGGAAGGTTTGATGAGCAGTTCTTC

D: .
size: many
J: TRBJ1-2
V: TRBV5-4
CDR3: CASSSGGGRPNYGYTF
DNA: TGTGCCAGCAGCTCGGGCGGGGGGCGTCCCAACTATGGCTACACCTTC

D: .
size: .
J: TRBJ1-2
V: TRBV7-8
CDR3: CASSLGGGDVYGYTF
DNA: TGTGCCAGCAGCTTAGGGGGGGGGGATGTCTATGGCTACACCTTC

D: .
size: .
J: TRBJ2-1
V: TRBV28
CDR3: CASSLWTNNEQFF
DNA: TGTGCCAGCAGTTTATGGACGAACAATGAGCAGTTCTTC

D: .
size: .
J: TRBJ2-2
V: TRBV6-5
CDR3: CVTSLLGQGVTGELFFFFFF
DNA: .

D: .
size: once
J: TRBJ2-6
V: TRBV28
CDR3: CASSSPGAGSGANVLTF
DNA: TGTGCCAGCAGTTCTCCGGGAGCTGGGTCTGGGGCCAACGTCCTGACTTTC